This T cell receptor beta chain was captured in a study of T-cell reconstitution after alpha-beta-depleted transplantation in children. Remarks on this clonotype: Its antigen remains unknown.

Study outcomes and limitations: Counts and diversity of T cells one year after transplant came mostly from newly produced T cells. Surviving recipient T cells and intrathymic progenitors accounted for some patients' high TCRbeta diversity at day 60. Reports say that about two months after transplant, the alpha-beta T cells came out of several hundred graft clones that had expanded.

Germline V CDR1 and CDR2: MRHNA, SNTAGT. J gave up 14 bases and V 2 bases, and 8 bases lay outside the gene matches. The CDR3 loop spans 13 amino acids. The TCRbeta library was prepared with unique molecular identifiers. TCRdb ran MiXCR on the PCR reads and lists one entry per CDR3 protein. In the table there are about 980,000 distinct CDR3 sequences, 25% to 35% of which are singletons. This clonotype was sampled from a boy in the first two years of life who had a stem cell transplant for SCID, so the T cells may come from the graft donor. The source was PBMCs, mostly from graft donor cells, collected 360 days after TCRalphabeta/CD19-depleted stem cell transplant. The chain carries TRBV6-4 and TRBJ2-1; 8 bases match TRBD2. CDR3 nucleotide sequence: TGTGCCAGCAGTGACAAGAGCGGGGGCCTGGAGTTCTTC. Protein: CASSDKSGGLEFF.